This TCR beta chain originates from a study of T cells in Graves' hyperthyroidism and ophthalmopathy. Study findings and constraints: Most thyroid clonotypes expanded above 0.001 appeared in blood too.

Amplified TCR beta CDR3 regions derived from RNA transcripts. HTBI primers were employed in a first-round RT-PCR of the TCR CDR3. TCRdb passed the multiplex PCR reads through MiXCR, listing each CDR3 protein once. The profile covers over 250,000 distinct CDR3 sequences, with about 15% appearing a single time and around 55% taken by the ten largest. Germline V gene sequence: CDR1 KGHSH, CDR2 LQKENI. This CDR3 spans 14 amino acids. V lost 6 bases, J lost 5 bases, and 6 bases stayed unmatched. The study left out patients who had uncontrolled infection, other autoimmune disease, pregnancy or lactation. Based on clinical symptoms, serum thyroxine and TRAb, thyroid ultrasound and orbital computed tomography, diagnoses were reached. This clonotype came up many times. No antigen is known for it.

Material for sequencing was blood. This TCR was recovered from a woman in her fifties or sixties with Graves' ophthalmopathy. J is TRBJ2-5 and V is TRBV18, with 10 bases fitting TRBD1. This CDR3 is CASSQDRGTETQYF. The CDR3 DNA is TGTGCCAGCTCTCAGGACAGGGGGACGGAGACCCAGTACTTC. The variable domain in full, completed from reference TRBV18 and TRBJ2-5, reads NAGVMQNPRHLVRRRGQEARLRCSPMKGHSHVYWYRQLPEEGLKFMVYLQKENIIDESGMPKERFSAEFPKEGPSILRIQQVVRGDSAAYFCASSQDRGTETQYFGPGTRLLVL.